What follows are 17 T cell receptor beta chains derived from one specimen sequenced in a study of blood T cell repertoires in COVID-19. Profiling relied on immunoSEQ multiplex PCR, and the TCRdb table lists in-frame clones only, not all of them. The data hold approximately 200,000 clones, with about 81% observed a single time. The sample was peripheral blood. The receptors derive from a woman older than 75 with COVID-19, enrolled during active disease.

The chain joins TRBV19 to TRBJ2-7; TRBD1 matches at 8 bases. The CDR3 totals 15 residues. Trimming at V came to 6 bases and at J to 2 bases, leaving 9 bases not matched to a gene. In germline, CDR1 is LNHDA, CDR2 SQIVND (reference sequence). The CDR3 coding sequence is TGTGCCAGTAGCCCCCCGGGGACAGGACCCTACGAGCAGTACTTC. It is translated as CASSPPGTGPYEQYF.

The chain couples TRBV7-9 to TRBJ2-7, with TRBD1 matching over 7 bases. The CDR3 spans 16 residues. With V trimmed by 5 bases and J by 10 bases, 20 bases remained unmatched. Germline V gene lookup returns CDR1 SEHNR and CDR2 FQNEAQ (reference sequence). This CDR3 is CASSAETGTAFLLQYF. CDR3 DNA sequence: TGTGCCAGCAGCGCTGAGACCGGGACAGCTTTCTTGTTACAGTACTTC.

This chain connects TRBV6-1 to TRBJ1-5; TRBD1 matches at 9 bases. The CDR3 spans 15 residues. Trimming removed 0 bases from V and 6 bases from J; junction bases left unmatched: 3. The germline V gene has CDR1 MNHNS and CDR2 SASEGT. This CDR3 is CASSEATGGVQPQHF. DNA for the CDR3: TGTGCCAGCAGTGAAGCGACAGGGGGGGTTCAGCCCCAGCATTTT.

This rearrangement joins TRBV19 to TRBJ1-2; 8 bases fit TRBD1. CDR1 is LNHDA, CDR2 SQIVND, per germline (reference sequence). This CDR3 spans 15 amino acids. V gave up 2 bases and J gave up 5 bases; unmatched junction bases: 7. This CDR3 is CASSIRQGPAYGYTF. In DNA, the CDR3 is TGTGCCAGTAGTATACGACAGGGGCCAGCTTATGGCTACACCTTC.

This sequence joins TRBV1 and TRBJ2-1; TRBD2 was called by the table and not checked on the DNA. TRBV1 represents a pseudogene. This CDR3 has 13 residues. The CDR3 protein is CTSSQDKEDEQFF. The CDR3 nucleotides read TGCACCAGCAGCCAAGATAAAGAGGATGAGCAGTTCTTC.

This sequence joins TRBV11-2 and TRBJ2-7, with D maybe TRBD2 (7 bases). The germline V gene has CDR1 SGHAT and CDR2 FQNNGV. Trimming shortened V by 0 bases and J by 10 bases, and 13 bases separated the two germline ends. The CDR3 length is 13 residues. The CDR3 sequence: CASSLEPGGDQYF. Written as DNA, the CDR3 is TGTGCCAGCAGCTTAGAACCGGGGGGCGATCAGTACTTC. Complete variable domain (other parts from reference TRBV11-2 and TRBJ2-7): EAGVAQSPRYKIIEKRQSVAFWCNPISGHATLYWYQQILGQGPKLLIQFQNNGVVDDSQLPKDRFSAERLKGVDSTLKIQPAKLEDSAVYLCASSLEPGGDQYFGPGTRLTVT.

The chain carries TRBV7-9 and TRBJ2-7, with 8 bases aligning to TRBD2. Germline V lookup: CDR1 SEHNR, CDR2 FQNEAQ (reference sequence). The CDR3 length is 14 residues. The ends lost 5 bases at V and 2 bases at J; junction bases unmatched: 5. The CDR3 is CASSASGSPYEQYF. The CDR3 bases are TGTGCCAGCAGCGCCAGCGGGAGCCCCTACGAGCAGTACTTC.

The rearrangement uses TRBV6-1 and TRBJ1-1; D perhaps matches TRBD1 (5 bases). Looked up from germline, CDR1 is MNHNS and CDR2 is SASEGT. The V end was cut by 2 bases, the J end by 7 bases, with 17 bases between. This CDR3 is 15 amino acids long. The CDR3 sequence: CASSELRTGQGEAFF. The CDR3 DNA is TGTGCCAGCAGTGAATTAAGAACTGGGCAGGGTGAAGCTTTCTTT.

This clone was observed once. The V call is TRBV18, the J call TRBJ2-1; 9 bases map to TRBD2. The germline gives CDR1 KGHSH, CDR2 LQKENI. V trimming: 3 bases; J trimming: 7 bases; junction bases outside the gene matches: 13. The CDR3 loop spans 17 amino acids. The CDR3 DNA follows: TGTGCCAGCTCACCCCAGGGAGCGGGAGGCCCCTTAAATGAGCAGTTCTTC. Encoded protein: CASSPQGAGGPLNEQFF.

V gene TRBV29-1 combines with J gene TRBJ1-2; 7 bases map to TRBD1. Germline values: CDR1 SQVTM, CDR2 ANQGSEA. There are 13 residues in the CDR3. V lost 2 bases to trimming and J lost 6 bases; unmatched junction nucleotides: 6. The CDR3 spells CSVERQGGNGYTF. CDR3 in DNA: TGCAGCGTTGAACGACAGGGCGGGAATGGCTACACCTTC.

This clone was picked up many times. This chain uses TRBV3-1 (or the pseudogene TRBV3-2) with TRBJ2-7; 10 positions agree with TRBD1. V shed 2 bases, J shed 3 bases, and the junction held 7 bases outside the gene matches. This CDR3 spans 16 amino acids. In germline, CDR1 is LGHDT, CDR2 YNNKEL (reference sequence). The CDR3 region has the DNA TGTGCCAGCAGCCAACATTGGGACAGGGGACTCTACGAGCAGTACTTC. It yields the protein CASSQHWDRGLYEQYF.

The CDR3 spells CASSLATLLAGDNEQFF. CDR3 nucleotide sequence: TGTGCCAGCAGCTTAGCTACCCTCCTAGCGGGGGACAATGAGCAGTTCTTC. The rearrangement links TRBV7-9 to TRBJ2-1; TRBD2 aligns across 10 bases. Germline CDR1 and CDR2: SEHNR and FQNEAQ (reference sequence). The CDR3 totals 17 residues. J was trimmed by 5 bases and V by 0 bases; bases with no gene match: 7.

The rearrangement links TRBV19 to TRBJ2-1; 13 nucleotides agree with TRBD2. Trimming removed 1 base from V and 7 bases from J; junction bases left unmatched: 7. CDR1 LNHDA and CDR2 SQIVND come from the germline V gene (reference sequence). The CDR3 extends over 17 amino acids. CDR3 residues: CASSIVGTSGGVNEQFF. The CDR3 DNA reads as TGTGCCAGTAGTATAGTGGGAACTAGCGGGGGGGTAAATGAGCAGTTCTTC.

V is TRBV24-1 and J is TRBJ2-5, with 16 positions matching TRBD2. The CDR3 covers 17 residues. The germline V gene encodes CDR1 KGHDR and CDR2 SFDVKD. Germline trimming cut 2 bases from V and 6 bases from J; bases unmatched to any gene: 5. The CDR3 is CATSDSGLAGGKQTQYF. The CDR3 DNA reads TGTGCCACCAGTGATTCGGGACTAGCGGGAGGGAAGCAGACCCAGTACTTC.

Only one count was recorded for this clone. The chain joins TRBV10-3 to TRBJ1-4, with D hard to call. Trimming pared 0 bases from V and 4 bases from J, leaving 3 bases between. The CDR3 contains 13 residues. CDR1 and CDR2 (germline): ENHRY, SYGVKD. The CDR3 reads CAISESFNEKLFF. DNA of the CDR3: TGTGCCATCAGTGAGTCCTTTAATGAAAAACTGTTTTTT.

The chain employs TRBV5-6 and TRBJ2-6; D not certain. The V and J ends lost 0 bases and 8 bases respectively, with 3 bases between them. CDR3 size: 12 residues. The germline CDR1 and CDR2 sequences are SGHDT and YYEEEE. The CDR3 protein is CASSLEPNVLTF. In DNA form, the CDR3 reads TGTGCCAGCAGCTTGGAGCCCAACGTCCTGACTTTC.

V is TRBV28 and J is TRBJ2-7, with 10 positions matching TRBD2. This CDR3 is 15 amino acids long. Germline CDR1 MDHEN, CDR2 SYDVKM. The V segment lost 3 bases and the J segment 2 bases; nucleotides outside the gene matches: 4. The CDR3 reads CASSFPLAGTYEQYF. In DNA, the CDR3 is TGTGCCAGCAGTTTTCCACTAGCGGGAACCTACGAGCAGTACTTC.